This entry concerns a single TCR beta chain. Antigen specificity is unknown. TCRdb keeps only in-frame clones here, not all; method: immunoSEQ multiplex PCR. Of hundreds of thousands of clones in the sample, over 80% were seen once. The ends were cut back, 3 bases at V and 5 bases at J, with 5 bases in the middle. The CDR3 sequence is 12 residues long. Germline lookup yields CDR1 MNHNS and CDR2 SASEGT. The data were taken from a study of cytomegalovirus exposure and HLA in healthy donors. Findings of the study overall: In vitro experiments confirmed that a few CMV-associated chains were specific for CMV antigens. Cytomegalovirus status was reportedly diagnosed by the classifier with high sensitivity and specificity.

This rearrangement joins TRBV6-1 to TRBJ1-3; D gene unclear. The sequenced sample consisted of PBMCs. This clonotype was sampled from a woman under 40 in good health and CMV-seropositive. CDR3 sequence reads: CASSEQRNTIYF. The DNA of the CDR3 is TGTGCCAGCAGTGAGCAGAGAAACACCATATATTTT.